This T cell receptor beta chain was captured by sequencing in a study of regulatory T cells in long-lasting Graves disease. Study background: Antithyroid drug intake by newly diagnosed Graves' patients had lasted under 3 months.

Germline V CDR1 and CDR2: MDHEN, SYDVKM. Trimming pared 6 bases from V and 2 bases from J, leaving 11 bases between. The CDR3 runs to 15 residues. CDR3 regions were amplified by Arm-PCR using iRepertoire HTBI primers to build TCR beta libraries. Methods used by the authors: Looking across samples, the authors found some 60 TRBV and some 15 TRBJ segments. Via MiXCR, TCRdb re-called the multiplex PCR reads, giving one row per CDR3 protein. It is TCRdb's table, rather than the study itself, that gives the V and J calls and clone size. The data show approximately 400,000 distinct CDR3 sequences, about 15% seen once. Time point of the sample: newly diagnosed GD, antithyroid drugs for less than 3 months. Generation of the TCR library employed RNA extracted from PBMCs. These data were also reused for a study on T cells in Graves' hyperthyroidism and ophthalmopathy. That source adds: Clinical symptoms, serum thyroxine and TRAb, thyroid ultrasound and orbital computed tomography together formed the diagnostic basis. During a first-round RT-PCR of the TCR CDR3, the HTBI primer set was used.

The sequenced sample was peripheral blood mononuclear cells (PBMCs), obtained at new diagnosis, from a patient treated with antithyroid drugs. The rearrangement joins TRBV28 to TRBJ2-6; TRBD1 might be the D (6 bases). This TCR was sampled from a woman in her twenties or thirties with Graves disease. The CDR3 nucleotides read TGTGCCAGCAGCACAGGGCTTACTGGGGCCAACGTCCTGACTTTC. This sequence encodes CASSTGLTGANVLTF.